This T cell receptor (beta chain) was recovered during a study of glioma-infiltrating T cells after dendritic cell vaccination. V shed 0 bases and J shed 2 bases, with 5 bases lying between them. This CDR3 is built from 13 residues. Germline values: CDR1 SGHKS, CDR2 YYEKEE (reference sequence). The method was immunoSEQ multiplex PCR; TCRdb's version includes in-frame clones alone and lacks a portion of them. Here the sample spans over 90,000 clones, approximately 80% being singletons. This clone has only a few counts. This specimen consisted of blood, obtained before dendritic cell vaccination. The rearrangement links TRBV5-5 to TRBJ1-2; D is perhaps TRBD1 (5 bases). This sequence originates from a human donor with glioblastoma. CDR3 coding DNA: TGTGCCAGCAGCTTGGCAGGGAACTATGGCTACACCTTC. Protein product: CASSLAGNYGYTF.